A single sample is the source of the 28 T cell receptor beta chains below, sequenced in a study of blood T cell repertoires in COVID-19. Clones were sequenced by immunoSEQ multiplex PCR, and TCRdb holds only the in-frame ones, with some missing. The sample has about 400,000 clones; approximately 90% are singletons. Specimen: PBMCs or T cells enriched from blood (not recorded which). Receptor source: a woman aged 25 to 39 with acute COVID-19.

This clone has a handful of counts. V is TRBV24-1 and J is TRBJ1-5; 8 bases line up with TRBD1. CDR1 is KGHDR, CDR2 SFDVKD, per germline. CDR3 size: 16 residues. Losses at the gene ends were 7 bases for V and 5 bases for J; bases not matched to a gene: 12. The CDR3 sequence: CATSRTTDREYQPQHF. The CDR3 coding sequence is TGTGCCACCAGCCGAACCACGGACAGGGAGTATCAGCCCCAGCATTTT.

The chain recombines TRBV10-3 with TRBJ2-5; TRBD2 matches at 8 bases. The trim removed 2 bases at V and 2 bases at J, leaving 4 bases unmatched. CDR1 is ENHRY and CDR2 is SYGVKD in the germline V gene. The CDR3 runs to 15 residues. The CDR3 sequence is CAISETSGSQETQYF. As DNA, the CDR3 is TGTGCCATCAGTGAGACTAGCGGATCACAAGAGACCCAGTACTTC.

The rearrangement joins TRBV28 to TRBJ2-7; D may be TRBD1 (5 bases). Per the germline V gene, CDR1 is MDHEN and CDR2 is SYDVKM. The V gene lost 7 bases and the J gene lost 3 bases, with 10 bases spanning the gap. The CDR3 spans 12 residues. The CDR3 region has the DNA TGTGCCAGCACCGACAGCAGCTACGAGCAGTACTTC. It specifies CASTDSSYEQYF.

This chain links TRBV2 with TRBJ1-5, with D possibly matching TRBD1 (5 bases). Trimming stripped 3 bases from V and 4 bases from J, with 10 bases between. There are 14 residues in the CDR3. Germline lookup yields CDR1 SNHLY and CDR2 FYNNEI. This CDR3 is CASSDLGTNQPQHF. The CDR3 nucleotides are TGTGCCAGCAGTGACCTAGGGACTAATCAGCCCCAGCATTTT. Drawing the rest from reference TRBV2 and TRBJ1-5, the complete variable domain is EPEVTQTPSHQVTQMGQEVILRCVPISNHLYFYWYRQILGQKVEFLVSFYNNEISEKSEIFDDQFSVERPDGSNFTLKIRSTKLEDSAMYFCASSDLGTNQPQHFGDGTRLSIL.

The J gene is TRBJ1-5, the V gene TRBV6-5; 8 bases align to TRBD1. Per germline, CDR1 MNHEY and CDR2 SVGAGI. This CDR3 contains 14 residues. Trimming removed 11 bases from V and 3 bases from J; junction bases left unmatched: 9. CDR3: CAATGQGANQPQHF. For the CDR3, the DNA is TGTGCCGCGACCGGGCAGGGGGCCAATCAGCCCCAGCATTTT.

This clone was seen only once. The genes are TRBV19 and TRBJ2-5; 7 bases are shared with TRBD1. Trimming cost V 3 bases and J 6 bases; bases outside gene matches: 7. The germline CDR1 and CDR2 sequences are LNHDA and SQIVND (reference sequence). CDR3 length equals 14 residues. CDR3 nucleotides: TGTGCCAGTAGTATCGGGCGACAGGGCCAGACCCAGTACTTC. This translates into CASSIGRQGQTQYF.

The chain links TRBV7-6 to TRBJ1-2; 10 nucleotides match TRBD1. The V gene's germline CDR1 is SGHVS and CDR2 FNYEAQ. J gave up 8 bases and V 1 base, and 10 bases lay outside the gene matches. The CDR3 contains 16 residues. CDR3 residues: CASSLEPDRGWRGYTF. CDR3 DNA: TGTGCCAGCAGCTTAGAACCGGACAGGGGGTGGAGAGGCTACACCTTC. Combining the CDR3 with reference TRBV7-6 and TRBJ1-2 gives the whole variable domain GAGVSQSPRYKVTKRGQDVALRCDPISGHVSLYWYRQALGQGPEFLTYFNYEAQQDKSGLPNDRFSAERPEGSISTLTIQRTEQRDSAMYRCASSLEPDRGWRGYTFGSGTRLTVV.

The chain carries TRBV24-1 and TRBJ2-3; a weak D match, TRBD2 (7 bases). Germline assignment: CDR1 KGHDR and CDR2 SFDVKD. This CDR3 spans 17 amino acids. Trimming stripped 4 bases from V and 4 bases from J, with 20 bases between. CDR3 nucleotide sequence: TGTGCCACCAGTGAGGGAGGGTACGGGGGGCCCCCAGATACGCAGTATTTT. Translated, it gives CATSEGGYGGPPDTQYF.

The chain joins TRBV5-1 to TRBJ2-7; D gene unclear. From germline, CDR1 is SGHRS and CDR2 YFSETQ. V lost 1 base and J lost 2, with 10 bases in between. The CDR3 is 14 residues long. CDR3 DNA sequence: TGCGCCAGCAGCTTGCAGGTCCCTACCTACGAGCAGTACTTC. Its protein product is CASSLQVPTYEQYF.

The chain employs TRBV7-3 and TRBJ2-1, with 7 bases that match TRBD2. This CDR3 has 18 amino acids. The germline V gene has CDR1 SGHTA and CDR2 FQGTGA. V was pared by 5 bases and J by 6 bases, with 19 bases of the junction left unmatched. CDR3 loop: CASSEQGRRSRGVNEQFF. In nucleotides, the CDR3 is TGTGCCAGCAGCGAACAAGGCCGTCGAAGTCGGGGGGTCAATGAGCAGTTCTTC.

This chain links TRBV20-1 with TRBJ2-5; D is ambiguous. Germline CDR1 is DFQATT and CDR2 is SNEGSKA (reference sequence). The ends were cut back, 6 bases at V and 5 bases at J, with 10 bases in the middle. This CDR3 is built from 11 residues. The CDR3 DNA reads as TGCAGTGCAACCACACAGGAGACCCAGTACTTC. Its protein product is CSATTQETQYF.

This chain joins TRBV19 and TRBJ1-5; D uncertain. Trimming cost V 8 bases and J 2 bases, with 10 bases left between them. The length of the CDR3 is 13 residues. Germline lookup yields CDR1 LNHDA and CDR2 SQIVND (reference sequence). This chain's CDR3 is CASADRGNQPQHF. CDR3 bases: TGTGCCAGTGCAGATCGGGGCAATCAGCCCCAGCATTTT.

The J gene is TRBJ2-3, the V gene TRBV6-5; 11 bases agree with TRBD2. CDR1 and CDR2 from the germline V gene are MNHEY and SVGAGI. V was clipped by 2 bases and J by 5 bases; unmatched bases: 6. This CDR3 spans 16 amino acids. CDR3 residues: CASSYGTSGSGDTQYF. CDR3 nucleotides: TGTGCCAGCAGTTACGGGACTAGCGGCTCCGGAGATACGCAGTATTTT.

This clone was counted a single time. The chain couples TRBV5-1 to TRBJ1-1, with D unclear. Trimming removed 1 base from V and 1 base from J, with 5 bases in between. Germline V gives CDR1 SGHRS, CDR2 YFSETQ. The CDR3 extends over 13 amino acids. The CDR3 here is CASSLHGNTEAFF. CDR3 bases: TGCGCCAGCAGCTTGCACGGGAACACTGAAGCTTTCTTT.

This clone was observed once. CDR3 sequence: CASSGLGGTQYF. CDR3 DNA sequence: TGTGCCAGCAGCGGGCTAGGAGGTACGCAGTATTTT. The chain carries TRBV9 and TRBJ2-3; tentative D call: TRBD2 (5 bases). The CDR3 extends over 12 amino acids. Germline CDR1 is SGDLS and CDR2 is YYNGEE. Trimming stripped 3 bases from V and 8 bases from J, with 10 bases between.

The rearrangement links TRBV7-3 to TRBJ2-1; D is possibly TRBD2 (5 bases). This CDR3 comprises 15 residues. V was shortened by 5 bases and J by 5 bases, with 16 bases between the two germline ends. Per germline, CDR1 SGHTA and CDR2 FQGTGA. CDR3 region: CASSRITGGHNEQFF. CDR3 bases: TGTGCCAGCAGCCGGATTACCGGAGGACACAATGAGCAGTTCTTC. Together with reference TRBV7-3 and TRBJ2-1, the CDR3 gives the full variable domain: GAGVSQTPSNKVTEKGKYVELRCDPISGHTALYWYRQSLGQGPEFLIYFQGTGAADDSGLPNDRFFAVRPEGSVSTLKIQRTERGDSAVYLCASSRITGGHNEQFFGPGTRLTVL.

The genes are TRBV3-1 (or the pseudogene TRBV3-2) and TRBJ2-7, with D maybe TRBD2 (7 bases). V lost 0 bases and J lost 2, with 17 bases in between. Germline CDR1 LGHDT, CDR2 YNNKEL (reference sequence). The CDR3 is made up of 17 amino acids. Written as DNA, the CDR3 is TGTGCCAGCAGCCAAGAGTACTGGAGGCGGGGGCCCTACGAGCAGTACTTC. This encodes CASSQEYWRRGPYEQYF.

The rearrangement uses TRBV5-5 and TRBJ2-7; maybe TRBD1 (5 bases). Germline CDR1 reads SGHKS; CDR2 reads YYEKEE (reference sequence). V gave up 2 bases and J gave up 2 bases, with 14 bases separating them. This CDR3 spans 15 amino acids. In DNA, the CDR3 is TGTGCCAGCAGCTTAGTCTCAAGGGGTCCCTACGAGCAGTACTTC. As protein: CASSLVSRGPYEQYF.

The rearrangement joins TRBV14 to TRBJ2-7; tentatively, D is TRBD1 (5 bases). This CDR3 is built from 13 residues. Germline lookup yields CDR1 SGHDN and CDR2 FVKESK. Trimming left V 5 bases short and J 0 bases short, with 8 bases between. CDR3 in DNA: TGTGCCAGCAGCTTAGGGGTCTCCTACGAGCAGTACTTC. Protein product: CASSLGVSYEQYF. The full variable domain, its missing parts supplied by reference TRBV14 and TRBJ2-7, is EAGVTQFPSHSVIEKGQTVTLRCDPISGHDNLYWYRRVMGKEIKFLLHFVKESKQDESGMPNNRFLAERTGGTYSTLKVQPAELEDSGVYFCASSLGVSYEQYFGPGTRLTVT.

The rearrangement joins TRBV7-2 to TRBJ1-2; 7 bases are shared with TRBD1. Trimming took 5 bases from V and 3 from J; bases not matched to a gene: 12. Germline loops: CDR1 SGHTA, CDR2 FQGNSA. The CDR3 is made up of 16 amino acids. CDR3 region: CASSTRAGGGDYGYTF. The CDR3 bases are TGTGCCAGCAGCACGCGGGCAGGGGGTGGGGACTATGGCTACACCTTC.

This rearrangement joins TRBV4-1 to TRBJ2-7; weak D call: TRBD2 (5 bases). Germline V gene data show CDR1 as MGHRA and CDR2 as YSYEKL. The CDR3 totals 16 residues. V gave up 5 bases and J gave up 6 bases, with 23 bases separating them. This CDR3 is CASSGNPGRYDGEQYF. The CDR3 nucleotides are TGCGCCAGCAGCGGAAATCCGGGAAGGTACGATGGCGAGCAGTACTTC.

Note on this clone: Additional DNA sequences in this sample encode the identical CDR3. The chain uses TRBV2 and TRBJ1-5, with D perhaps matching TRBD1 (6 bases). The CDR3 consists of 13 residues. Germline-derived CDR1 and CDR2 are SNHLY and FYNNEI. V lost 6 bases to trimming and J lost 3 bases, with 9 bases between them. The CDR3 sequence: CASSRDTNQPQHF. The CDR3 region has the DNA TGTGCCAGCAGCCGGGACACCAATCAGCCCCAGCATTTT.

The J gene is TRBJ2-1, the V gene TRBV30, with 7 bases that match TRBD2. The ends lost 3 bases at V and 7 bases at J; junction bases unmatched: 12. Germline CDR1 is GTSNPN and CDR2 is SVGIG (reference sequence). This CDR3 has 15 residues. The DNA of the CDR3 is TGTGCCTGGAGCCCGATCACCCTCGGGGGGAATGAGCAGTTCTTC. Its translation is CAWSPITLGGNEQFF.

This chain connects TRBV7-2 to TRBJ2-1, with 8 bases fitting TRBD2. The CDR3 spans 16 residues. Germline lookup yields CDR1 SGHTA and CDR2 FQGNSA. Unmatched junction bases numbered 11, after V lost 6 bases and J lost 4 bases. CDR3 nucleotide sequence: TGTGCCAGCAGTTTTAGCGGGGTCACCCAATACAATGAGCAGTTCTTC. Translation: CASSFSGVTQYNEQFF.

The chain is built from TRBV29-1 and TRBJ1-2, with D tentatively TRBD1 (5 bases). V lost 3 bases to trimming and J lost 2 bases, with 13 bases between them. Germline V gives CDR1 SQVTM, CDR2 ANQGSEA. The CDR3 has 14 residues. CDR3 coding DNA: TGCAGCGTTGAGGGGCTGGGATTAAACTATGGCTACACCTTC. Its translation is CSVEGLGLNYGYTF.

The gene calls are TRBV5-4 and TRBJ2-1, with D possibly TRBD2 on 7 matching bases. The germline CDR1 and CDR2 sequences are SGHNT and YYREEE (reference sequence). This CDR3 is built from 17 residues. V dropped 3 bases and J dropped 5 bases, with 21 bases sitting between them. The DNA of the CDR3 is TGTGCCAGCAGCTCGCGTCAACGGGGGGCTACCCACAATGAGCAGTTCTTC. This gives the protein CASSSRQRGATHNEQFF.

The sample holds one count of this clone. V and J are TRBV5-5 and TRBJ2-7; tentative D call: TRBD1 (6 bases). The CDR3 has 14 amino acids. V lost 2 bases and J 3 bases, leaving 12 bases between the germline ends. Germline V gene lookup returns CDR1 SGHKS and CDR2 YYEKEE (reference sequence). The CDR3, as DNA: TGTGCCAGCAGCTTAGGTACAGGGAACTACGAGCAGTACTTC. This codes for CASSLGTGNYEQYF.

This clone turned up a few times. The chain combines TRBV5-1 with TRBJ1-2; possible D gene TRBD1, 5 bases. This CDR3 has 12 residues. The V gene's germline CDR1 is SGHRS and CDR2 YFSETQ. Trimming took off 7 bases at V and 3 bases at J, with 10 bases between the two ends. The DNA of the CDR3 is TGCGCCAGCGGAGACAGCTACTATGGCTACACCTTC. Translated: CASGDSYYGYTF.